The sequence of this T cell receptor beta chain was determined in a study of cytomegalovirus exposure and HLA in healthy donors (TCRdb year 2017). The study in broad terms: An earlier analysis of approximately 640 of the donors reported 250 to 300 Gb of sequence data and some 120 million unique TCR beta sequences from roughly 180 million T cells. A separate validation cohort of roughly 130 different subjects was used in addition to the roughly 700-subject first cohort. The study aimed to test whether signatures of past pathogen exposure could be identified by cataloging public T cell receptors. HLA typing covered class I and class II loci at four-digit resolution. An earlier analysis of 500 to 650 of the donors applied high-throughput TCR beta sequencing to assess whether each TCR beta V gene segment acted as functional or pseudogenic. Among 300 to 500 genotyped donors of the cohort, an average of approximately 220,000 unique TCR beta nucleotide sequences was sequenced per donor, of which 15% to 20% were non-productive. Among the roughly 400 genotyped donors, around 81% belonged to the genetic ancestry cluster associated with self-reported Caucasian donors. Four or five DR-DQ haplotypes were treated as single units for association and clustering because of strong linkage in the cohort. High-throughput TCR immunosequencing, statistical association of individual TCRs with disease status, and machine learning were combined to predict cytomegalovirus infection status. Typing coverage varied by locus: about 629-640 donors for A, B, C, DRB1 and DQB1; around 560 for DQA1; more than 600 for DPA1; around 450 for DPB1. The later analysis used no new phenotypic data to find candidate immune exposures, relying instead on TCR beta sequences and their occurrence across donors. Approximately 300 gigabases of sequencing data and roughly 81 million unique TCR sequences made up an early release that covered approximately 620 HLA-typed donors. Donor age, sex, ethnicity and CMV serostatus were compiled together with the repertoire data. In a later analysis, previously published TCR beta repertoires from more than 500 donors were re-analyzed and high-resolution HLA genotyping was added so that TCR occurrence patterns could be studied. The T cell repertoires of some 700 subjects were profiled by immunosequencing and related to cytomegalovirus serostatus. Every discovery cohort repertoire had been produced on one sequencing platform. A later genetic analysis took genome-wide SNP genotypes for 398 of the 666 donors and used that subset as a discovery cohort.

The cohort comprised 670 or so healthy bone marrow donors. Cohort members were all nominally healthy when sampled, although unrecorded immune exposures were likely present. The donor tested CMV seropositive and was one of the 289 seropositive cohort members. Each donor provided a peripheral blood sample, and peripheral blood mononuclear cells were used for TCR beta sequencing. Genomic DNA was extracted from the blood cell samples with the Qiagen DNeasy Blood Extraction Kit. The library came from the immunoSEQ multiplex PCR assay. A mixture of 60 forward primers for TCR Vbeta segments and 13 reverse primers for TCR Jbeta segments was used in the multiplex PCR. Amplification of the CDR3 region of rearranged TCR beta genes was performed with a multiplex PCR assay on genomic DNA. On the Illumina HiSeq System, the amplified TCR beta libraries were sequenced as 87-base-pair reads. The published analysis was carried out like this. In a later analysis, 80 million or so unique TCR beta chains were counted across the approximately 640 repertoires, and approximately 9.9 million of these chains were shared by at least two donors. Raw reads were error-corrected and collapsed into unique sequences with a nearest-neighbor algorithm that merged closely related sequences to remove PCR and sequencing errors. Alignment of CDR3 sequences to IMGT reference sequences was used to assign V, D and J gene segments. For a sequence to be retained, at least a six-nucleotide match to both a V gene segment and a J gene segment was required. Rearrangements were classified as productive when the CDR3 lacked stop codons and remained in frame with V and J, and all other rearrangements were classified as non-productive. CDR3 was defined according to IMGT convention as the region running from the second conserved V-encoded cysteine to the conserved J-encoded phenylalanine. Sequences without an unambiguous match to a single V gene segment were excluded from the earlier analysis of 450 to 650 of the donors. In an earlier analysis of a few hundred of the donors, V segments were called functional above 56.7% productive rearrangements and were called segregating when the between-donor standard deviation exceeded 5%. A statistical classification framework was developed to diagnose cytomegalovirus status using the catalog of TCR beta chain sequences. In a later analysis, TCR nucleotide sequences were compared against IMGT/GENE-DB human TR gene sequences so that V and J genes could be assigned. In a later analysis, CDR3 sequences and most-parsimonious VDJ recombination scenarios were assigned using the TCRdist pipeline. In a later analysis, every TCR beta chain was defined by the combination of its CDR3 amino acid sequence and its V-gene family, and reads without a unique V-gene family were dropped. A later analysis removed roughly 590 highly shared, low-generation-probability nucleotide sequences to deal with suspected cross-contamination and a sequencing artifact. In a later analysis, a clonal expansion index for each public chain was calculated from normalized within-repertoire ranks of inferred template counts. In a later analysis, generation probabilities were computed using a VDJ recombination model fitted to out-of-frame rearrangements, and the results were checked against IGoR. In a later analysis, hypergeometric tests were used to score TCR-TCR, TCR-HLA and TCR-CMV co-occurrence, with a repertoire-size bias correction applied to TCR pairs. To estimate false discovery rates, a later analysis permuted the HLA or CMV assignments 20 times. In a later analysis, co-occurring TCRs were grouped using DBSCAN, and TCRdist sequence similarity was added for clustering within HLA-allele-positive subsets. Co-occurrence clustering excluded repertoires with fewer than 30,000 or more than 120,000 public chains, plus five with anomalous nucleotide sharing. Imported from immuneACCESS, the table was reduced by TCRdb to in-frame sequences with V and J called. These copies leave out some clones; in studies compared against another copy, an unresolved V gene accounts for under half, and the cause of the remainder is not known. V, J and clone size reflect that table, while D and trimming were determined from the DNA. In this sample the table shows over 75,000 clones, around three quarters of which occur a single time. The biggest ten clones account for less than 3.5% of the sample.

As to this clone: Its antigen specificity is not known. No qualities accompany the bases; no much larger clone lies one base away.

Beyond this particular receptor, the publication reports: Sequencing depth was assumed to be roughly uniform across donors in the presence/absence analyses, though that assumption may not hold. The study gave a list of more than 150 TCR beta chains associated with cytomegalovirus. Correlated functional status among segregating V segments might be attributable to linkage disequilibrium, but an unknown experimental factor could not be ruled out. Assigning TCR associations to individual alleles was difficult when HLA alleles, especially DR and DQ, strongly co-occurred. Because HLA typing was unavailable for some donors at each locus, only the typed subset was used in association tests. In vitro tests confirmed that three of the cytomegalovirus-associated TCR beta chains recognize cytomegalovirus antigens. Compared with the 666-donor mean, donors in an Asian-associated ancestry cluster had fewer N-insertions in productive TCRs, according to a later genetic analysis. According to the authors, the approach could potentially be generalized to other disease states and immunological phenotypes. According to a later analysis, most CMV-associated TCR beta chains appeared to be HLA-restricted, and the HLA associations seemed to be driven largely by CMV exposure. In an earlier analysis of around 500 of the donors, most TCR beta V segments appeared in productive rearrangements about 90% or about 30% of the time, broadly matching IMGT annotations. The 87-base-pair reads could not distinguish some IMGT-functional V segments, including TRBV6-2 and TRBV6-3, so those segments were excluded. For the cohort, immune exposure information was limited to CMV serostatus. An association between a missense DCLRE1C variant and V-gene and J-gene trimming of TCR beta chains was found in a later genetic analysis and replicated in an independent cohort. A later analysis found that HLA-associated TCR beta chains were more clonally expanded and had lower generation probabilities than equally common non-associated chains. A group of highly shared sequence variants was considered likely to be a technical artifact of the sequencing pipeline. In a later analysis, the rate of TCR association differed among HLA loci, with DRB1 alleles having the most associated TCRs and HLA-C alleles having the fewest. A later analysis associated 15,000 to 20,000 TCR beta sequences with specific HLA alleles at a false discovery rate of 0.05. A further reported finding was that TCR beta sequences accurately predicted the HLA-A and HLA-B alleles for most subjects in the first cohort. While some public TCRs were present in many individuals, most TCR sequences turned up only very rarely across donors. This cohort had only TCR beta chains sequenced, and the lack of alpha or paired-chain data limited which features could be detected. The classifier was reported to diagnose cytomegalovirus status with high specificity and sensitivity in both the original and validation cohorts. In a later analysis, several top co-occurrence clusters were reported to appear linked to parvovirus B19, influenza, CMV and Epstein-Barr virus. The earlier analysis of some 560 of the donors excluded 15 to 20 rarely observed V segments, including chromosome 9 orphons, because counts were too low.

V is pruned by 0 bases and J by 2 bases, leaving 7 bases of the junction without a gene match. Spanning cysteine to phenylalanine, the CDR3 consists of 17 amino acids. The DNA shown is the 51-base CDR3, in frame from base 1. CDR1 SGHDN and CDR2 FVKESK are derived from the germline V gene. This receptor was identified in a male donor in good health and CMV-seropositive. The chain joins TRBV14 to TRBJ2-5; 9 bases in the junction line up with TRBD2. Sample: PBMCs. The DNA sequence reads TGTGCCAGCAGCCAAGATGTGAGCGGGGGGTGGCAAGAGACCCAGTACTTC. Its coded protein is CASSQDVSGGWQETQYF. Beyond the CDR3, the reference TRBV14 and TRBJ2-5 genes provide the residues; the full variable domain reads: EAGVTQFPSHSVIEKGQTVTLRCDPISGHDNLYWYRRVMGKEIKFLLHFVKESKQDESGMPNNRFLAERTGGTYSTLKVQPAELEDSGVYFCASSQDVSGGWQETQYFGPGTRLLVL.